These T cell receptor beta chains were read from a single sample in a study of cytomegalovirus exposure and HLA in healthy donors. Profiled with immunoSEQ multiplex PCR; TCRdb holds only in-frame clones, not every one. The sample carries roughly 120,000 clones, around 77% recorded once. Sequenced: PBMCs. The receptors stem from a man aged 50 to 59 in good health and CMV-seropositive. Each CDR3 is given with its conserved first and last residue. Size values are once, few and many counts, or a class for expanded clones, and some rows have none.

j_call clone_size v_call cdr3_aa
TRBJ2-7 once TRBV6-1 CAGRTDPYEQYF
TRBJ2-7 - TRBV23-1 CASSQCPGRTSYEQYF
TRBJ1-4 - TRBV18 CASSPFDSSNEKLFF
TRBJ1-1 - TRBV5-1 CASSLWANTEAFF
TRBJ1-1 few TRBV7-8 CASSYRDTEAFF
TRBJ1-1 - TRBV11-2 CASSFQATGGFEAFF
TRBJ2-2 - TRBV6-5 CASRGIADTGELFF
TRBJ1-3 - TRBV7-2 CASSLQGGNTIYF
- - TRBV7-6 CASGATSYEQYF
TRBJ1-5 - TRBV5-6 CASSLATANQPQHF
TRBJ2-7 - TRBV19 CASSHGLAGASNEQYF
TRBJ2-2 - TRBV11-3 CASSRLAGGSTGELFF
TRBJ2-3 - TRBV10-2 CAAVGVLAGEADTQYF